This T cell receptor (beta chain) was sequenced for a study of cytomegalovirus exposure and HLA in healthy donors. In the PCR, 60 Vbeta and 13 Jbeta primers were used. Sequencing was performed with immunoSEQ multiplex PCR; in TCRdb, only in-frame clones are kept and a portion is missing. Counted here are 140,000 to 150,000 clones, approximately 80% occurring once; the ten biggest clones make up about 4%. The source is a male donor in good health and CMV-seronegative. Specimen: PBMCs.

CDR3 amino acids: CASSSGLAGGQNIQYF. DNA of the CDR3: TGTGCCAGCAGCTCCGGACTAGCGGGGGGGCAAAACATTCAGTACTTC. The rearrangement uses TRBV7-2 and TRBJ2-4; TRBD2 matches at 15 bases. With 4 bases clipped from V and 5 bases from J, the junction kept 3 bases outside the gene matches. The CDR3 has 16 residues. Germline V lookup: CDR1 SGHTA, CDR2 FQGNSA.